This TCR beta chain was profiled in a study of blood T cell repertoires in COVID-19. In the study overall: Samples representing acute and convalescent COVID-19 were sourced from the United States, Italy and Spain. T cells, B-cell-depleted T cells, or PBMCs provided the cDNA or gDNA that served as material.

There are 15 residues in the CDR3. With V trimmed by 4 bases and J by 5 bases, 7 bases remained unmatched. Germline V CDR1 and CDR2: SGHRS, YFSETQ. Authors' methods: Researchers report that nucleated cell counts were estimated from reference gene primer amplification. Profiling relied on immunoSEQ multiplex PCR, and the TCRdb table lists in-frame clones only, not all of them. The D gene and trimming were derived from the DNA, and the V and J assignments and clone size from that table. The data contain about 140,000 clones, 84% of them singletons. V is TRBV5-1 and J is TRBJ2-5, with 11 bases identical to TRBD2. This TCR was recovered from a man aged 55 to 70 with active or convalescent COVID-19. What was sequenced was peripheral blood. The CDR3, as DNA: TGCGCCAGCAGCAGAAATAGCGGGGGGGCGGAGACCCAGTACTTC. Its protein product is CASSRNSGGAETQYF.